The TCR beta chain described here comes from a study of blood T cell repertoires in COVID-19. Turning to the study itself: The study drew acute and convalescent COVID-19 samples from the United States, Italy and Spain. The analysed material was cDNA or gDNA that came from T cells, B-cell-depleted T cells, or PBMCs.

In the original workflow: The assay estimated nucleated cells by amplifying reference gene primers. The protocol was immunoSEQ multiplex PCR, while the TCRdb copy is restricted to in-frame clones and leaves out a portion. The DNA gave D and trimming, while V, J and clone size come from that table. The repertoire holds about 49,000 clones, with about three quarters as singletons. CDR1 and CDR2 from the germline V gene are SGHVS and FQNEAQ. The CDR3 contains 14 residues. Trimming took 6 bases from V and 2 from J, leaving 13 bases between them. The J gene is TRBJ2-5, the V gene TRBV7-8; tentative D call: TRBD2 (6 bases). Sequenced input: peripheral blood. This clonotype was obtained from a man in his sixties or seventies with active or convalescent COVID-19. CDR3 DNA sequence: TGTGCCAGCAGAACCCGGGGGTTTCAAGAGACCCAGTACTTC. Protein sequence: CASRTRGFQETQYF.